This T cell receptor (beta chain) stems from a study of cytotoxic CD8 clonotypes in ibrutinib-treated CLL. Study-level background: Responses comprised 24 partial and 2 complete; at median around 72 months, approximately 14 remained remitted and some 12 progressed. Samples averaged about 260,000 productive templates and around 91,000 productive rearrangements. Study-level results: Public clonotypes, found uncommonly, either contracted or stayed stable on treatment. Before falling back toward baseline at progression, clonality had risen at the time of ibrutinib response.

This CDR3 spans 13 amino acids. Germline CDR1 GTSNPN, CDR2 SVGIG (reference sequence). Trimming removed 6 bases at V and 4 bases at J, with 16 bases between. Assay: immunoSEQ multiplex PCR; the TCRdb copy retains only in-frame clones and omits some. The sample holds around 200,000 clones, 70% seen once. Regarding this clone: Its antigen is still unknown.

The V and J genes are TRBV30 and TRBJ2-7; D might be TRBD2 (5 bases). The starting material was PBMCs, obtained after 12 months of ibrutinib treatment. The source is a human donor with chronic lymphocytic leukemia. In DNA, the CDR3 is TGTGCCTGTTCGGGCCCTAGCCCTTACGAGCAGTACTTC. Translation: CACSGPSPYEQYF.